The entry that follows covers one T cell receptor beta chain sequence. Germline V gene data show CDR1 as SGHDT and CDR2 as YYEEEE. The CDR3 sequence is 15 residues long. Trimming left V 0 bases short and J 3 bases short, with 9 bases between. These data belong to a study of blood T cell repertoires in COVID-19. The data were produced by immunoSEQ multiplex PCR, yet TCRdb's version contains in-frame clones alone and is incomplete. Of roughly 250,000 clones in the sample, about 76% are singletons; the top ten hold about 2.9%. The sample consisted of peripheral blood. This chain links TRBV5-6 with TRBJ1-4, with D unresolved. This clonotype was obtained from a woman in her sixties with active or convalescent COVID-19. The DNA of the CDR3 is TGTGCCAGCAGCTTGGTTACGGGTTCTAATGAAAAACTGTTTTTT. It codes for CASSLVTGSNEKLFF.